The 24 T cell receptor beta chains below all came from one sample that was sequenced in a study of cytomegalovirus exposure and HLA in healthy donors. The PCR contained 60 Vbeta and 13 Jbeta primers. Profiled with immunoSEQ multiplex PCR; TCRdb holds only in-frame clones, not every one. Altogether more than 150,000 clones are present, around four fifths being singletons, with the ten largest covering 1%. The sequenced sample was PBMCs. Source of these receptors: a woman aged 45-65 years in good health and CMV-seropositive.

The chain carries TRBV15 and TRBJ2-4, with D tentatively TRBD1 (5 bases). CDR3 length: 15 amino acids. Between the trimmed V and J ends, which lost 4 bases and 0 bases, there was a span of 10 bases. CDR1 and CDR2 (germline): LNHNV, YYDKDF (reference sequence). CDR3 nucleotide sequence: TGTGCCACCAGCATAGACAGACTAGCCAAAAACATTCAGTACTTC. Encoded protein: CATSIDRLAKNIQYF.

This clone was observed once. The rearrangement links TRBV29-1 to TRBJ2-1; D unresolved. The germline V gene has CDR1 SQVTM and CDR2 ANQGSEA. The germline V and J ends were trimmed by 7 bases and 0 bases, with 7 bases remaining between them. The CDR3 totals 12 residues. CDR3 sequence reads: CSAQNSYNEQFF. As DNA, the CDR3 is TGCAGCGCTCAGAACTCCTACAATGAGCAGTTCTTC.

This clone is a singleton in its sample. V usage is TRBV6-1 and J usage is TRBJ2-2; 8 bases map to TRBD1. The CDR3 has 15 residues. Germline CDR1 MNHNS, CDR2 SASEGT. Trimming took 4 bases from V and 7 from J; bases not matched to a gene: 8. The CDR3 spells CASSGPLTGDGELFF. CDR3 coding DNA: TGTGCCAGCAGTGGCCCCCTGACAGGGGACGGGGAGCTGTTTTTT.

V usage is TRBV4-3 and J usage is TRBJ2-3; D is perhaps TRBD2 (5 bases). Trimming took 1 base from V and 4 from J, leaving 12 bases between them. Germline V gene sequence: CDR1 LGHNA, CDR2 YSLEER. This CDR3 spans 15 amino acids. CDR3 in amino acids: CASSQVYGNADTQYF. CDR3 nucleotide sequence: TGCGCCAGCAGCCAAGTCTACGGGAATGCAGATACGCAGTATTTT.

The V call is TRBV7-2, the J call TRBJ1-1, with D tentatively TRBD1 (5 bases). V was clipped by 1 base and J by 3 bases, with 12 bases between them. CDR1 is SGHTA and CDR2 is FQGNSA in the germline V gene. The CDR3 runs to 15 residues. Written as DNA, the CDR3 is TGTGCCAGCAGCTTAGTATGGGGCAGCTACACTGAAGCTTTCTTT. Translating gives CASSLVWGSYTEAFF.

The V and J genes are TRBV7-2 and TRBJ1-2; D may be TRBD1 (6 bases). Trimming stripped 6 bases from V and 8 bases from J, with 16 bases between. There are 13 residues in the CDR3. Germline CDR1 is SGHTA and CDR2 is FQGNSA. CDR3 sequence: CASSSFTGRGYTF. The CDR3 DNA reads TGTGCCAGCAGTTCGTTCACAGGGAGAGGCTACACCTTC.

This clone was seen once. The genes are TRBV10-2 and TRBJ1-2; the match to TRBD1 covers 8 bases. From germline, CDR1 is WSHSY and CDR2 SAAADI. V trimming: 5 bases; J trimming: 4 bases; junction bases outside the gene matches: 6. This CDR3 spans 14 amino acids. The CDR3 here is CASSSGGPLYGYTF. As DNA, the CDR3 is TGCGCCAGCAGTTCAGGGGGCCCGCTCTATGGCTACACCTTC.

This clone was seen only once. This rearrangement joins TRBV27 to TRBJ1-6, with D maybe TRBD1 (6 bases). The V end lost 5 bases, the J end lost 10 bases, and 15 bases lay between the germline ends. Germline-derived CDR1 and CDR2 are MNHEY and SMNVEV (reference sequence). This CDR3 contains 14 residues. As DNA, the CDR3 is TGTGCCAGCAGTCCCCAGGGGCTAGGATCACCCCTCCACTTT. Translating it yields CASSPQGLGSPLHF.

With respect to this clone: One end of the junction is discordant with germline, which a read error may explain. The chain joins TRBV10-3 to TRBJ2-1, with D unclear. Germline V lookup: CDR1 ENHRY, CDR2 SYGVKD. The CDR3 is made up of 13 amino acids. The CDR3 DNA reads as TGTGCCAGCAGTCAGGCCTCCTACAATGAGCAGTTCTTC. Protein product: CASSQASYNEQFF.

The V call is TRBV4-3, the J call TRBJ2-3; D gene uncertain. V was pared by 0 bases and J by 0 bases, with 13 bases between. Per germline, CDR1 LGHNA and CDR2 YSLEER. There are 17 residues in the CDR3. The CDR3 is CASSQDPPPTSTDTQYF. DNA of the CDR3: TGCGCCAGCAGCCAAGATCCCCCCCCCACTAGCACAGATACGCAGTATTTT.

The CDR3 reads CASSLRSGIPNEKLFF. The DNA of the CDR3 is TGTGCCAGCAGCTTACGGTCGGGGATACCTAATGAAAAACTGTTTTTT. The chain combines TRBV7-2 with TRBJ1-4, with no clear D. The CDR3 has 16 amino acids. V was clipped by 2 bases and J by 3 bases, with 13 bases between them. Germline CDR1 reads SGHTA; CDR2 reads FQGNSA.

The gene calls are TRBV19 and TRBJ1-1; 11 positions match TRBD1. Trimming removed 6 bases from V and 2 bases from J; junction bases left unmatched: 14. The CDR3 sequence is 18 residues long. Germline CDR1 is LNHDA and CDR2 is SQIVND (reference sequence). The CDR3 spells CASRPEPGTGGGNTEAFF. As DNA, the CDR3 is TGTGCCAGTAGACCAGAGCCCGGGACAGGGGGAGGAAACACTGAAGCTTTCTTT.

V is TRBV7-2 and J is TRBJ1-1, with a weak D call TRBD1 (6 bases). V was trimmed by 3 bases and J by 5 bases, leaving 13 bases between them. This CDR3 is built from 14 residues. Germline assignment: CDR1 SGHTA and CDR2 FQGNSA. The CDR3, as DNA: TGTGCCAGCAGCTTTGCGTCAGGGGTAACTGAAGCTTTCTTT. As protein: CASSFASGVTEAFF.

V is TRBV2 and J is TRBJ2-1; TRBD1 agrees at 7 bases. V lost 5 bases, J lost 3 bases, and 13 bases stayed unmatched. The CDR3 is 17 residues long. Germline V gene lookup returns CDR1 SNHLY and CDR2 FYNNEI. CDR3 in amino acids: CASSRSIEGANYNEQFF. The DNA of the CDR3 is TGTGCCAGCAGTCGGTCTATTGAGGGGGCCAACTACAATGAGCAGTTCTTC.

In its sample, this clone was seen a few times. V and J are TRBV30 and TRBJ2-3; tentative D call: TRBD2 (5 bases). The ends were cut back, 5 bases at V and 0 bases at J, with 12 bases in the middle. The CDR3 contains 14 residues. The germline V gene encodes CDR1 GTSNPN and CDR2 SVGIG (reference sequence). The CDR3, as DNA: TGTGCCTGGGGACGAGGGTTGAGCACAGATACGCAGTATTTT. Translated: CAWGRGLSTDTQYF.

This clone was observed once. The chain employs TRBV5-1 and TRBJ2-5, with 8 bases aligning to TRBD1. CDR3 length: 15 residues. Germline values: CDR1 SGHRS, CDR2 YFSETQ. Losses at the gene ends were 4 bases for V and 1 base for J; bases not matched to a gene: 6. This CDR3 reads CASSMGQVLQETQYF. The CDR3, as DNA: TGCGCCAGCAGCATGGGACAGGTCCTCCAAGAGACCCAGTACTTC.

The V call is TRBV27, the J call TRBJ2-7, with TRBD2 as a possible D gene (6 bases). The CDR3 consists of 15 residues. V lost 3 bases and J lost 3, with 15 bases in between. Germline lookup yields CDR1 MNHEY and CDR2 SMNVEV (reference sequence). CDR3 in amino acids: CASSFQGGVFYEQYF. The CDR3 bases are TGTGCCAGCAGTTTCCAGGGAGGAGTTTTCTACGAGCAGTACTTC.

The chain links TRBV11-2 to TRBJ2-7; possibly TRBD1 for D (6 bases). Germline V lookup: CDR1 SGHAT, CDR2 FQNNGV. With 3 bases removed from V and 2 bases from J, the gap between germline ends came to 11 bases. The CDR3 totals 14 residues. CDR3 nucleotide sequence: TGTGCCAGCAGCTTGCAGGGGAGCGCCTACGAGCAGTACTTC. Its translation is CASSLQGSAYEQYF.

V gene TRBV30 combines with J gene TRBJ1-4; 8 bases match TRBD1. With V trimmed by 6 bases and J by 7 bases, 13 bases remained unmatched. Germline V gene sequence: CDR1 GTSNPN, CDR2 SVGIG (reference sequence). The CDR3 has 15 amino acids. The CDR3 region is CACKKTGAVGEKLFF. In DNA form, the CDR3 reads TGTGCCTGCAAAAAGACAGGGGCTGTTGGTGAAAAACTGTTTTTT.

V gene TRBV11-1 combines with J gene TRBJ2-7; D possibly corresponds to TRBD2 (5 bases). Trimming cost V 3 bases and J 7 bases, with 13 bases left between them. The CDR3 consists of 13 residues. Looked up from germline, CDR1 is SGHAT and CDR2 is FQDESV (reference sequence). CDR3 in DNA: TGTGCCAGCAGCTTGCTCCCGGGAACTGAGCAGTACTTC. It specifies CASSLLPGTEQYF.

The CDR3 here is CASSQDRTGGAEQYF. The CDR3 region has the DNA TGCGCCAGCAGCCAAGATAGGACAGGGGGCGCCGAGCAGTACTTC. The chain joins TRBV4-1 to TRBJ2-7; 11 bases map to TRBD1. There are 15 residues in the CDR3. V lost 0 bases to trimming and J lost 6 bases; unmatched junction nucleotides: 4. Per germline, CDR1 MGHRA and CDR2 YSYEKL.

A few counts support this clone. The chain links TRBV6-4 to TRBJ1-2; 9 positions match TRBD1. Germline V lookup: CDR1 MRHNA, CDR2 SNTAGT. The CDR3 is made up of 13 amino acids. The V and J ends lost 4 bases and 5 bases, in that order; junction bases with no gene match: 2. The CDR3 DNA follows: TGTGCCAGCAGTGGAGGGACAGGGTATGGCTACACCTTC. Protein sequence: CASSGGTGYGYTF.

The gene calls are TRBV10-3 and TRBJ2-7, with D possibly matching TRBD2 (6 bases). CDR3 length: 16 amino acids. Trimming left V 3 bases short and J 0 bases short, with 15 bases between. The germline gives CDR1 ENHRY, CDR2 SYGVKD. The chain's CDR3 is CAISETGDSSSYEQYF. CDR3 DNA: TGTGCCATCAGTGAAACCGGGGACTCGAGCTCCTACGAGCAGTACTTC.

This clone was seen just once. The chain combines TRBV27 with TRBJ2-1, with 8 bases identical to TRBD2. The CDR3 totals 16 residues. V lost 4 bases to trimming and J lost 6 bases; unmatched junction nucleotides: 11. In germline, CDR1 is MNHEY, CDR2 SMNVEV (reference sequence). In nucleotides, the CDR3 is TGTGCCAGCAGTTCAACCGGGACTAGTAGGAGCAATGAGCAGTTCTTC. Translated, it gives CASSSTGTSRSNEQFF.